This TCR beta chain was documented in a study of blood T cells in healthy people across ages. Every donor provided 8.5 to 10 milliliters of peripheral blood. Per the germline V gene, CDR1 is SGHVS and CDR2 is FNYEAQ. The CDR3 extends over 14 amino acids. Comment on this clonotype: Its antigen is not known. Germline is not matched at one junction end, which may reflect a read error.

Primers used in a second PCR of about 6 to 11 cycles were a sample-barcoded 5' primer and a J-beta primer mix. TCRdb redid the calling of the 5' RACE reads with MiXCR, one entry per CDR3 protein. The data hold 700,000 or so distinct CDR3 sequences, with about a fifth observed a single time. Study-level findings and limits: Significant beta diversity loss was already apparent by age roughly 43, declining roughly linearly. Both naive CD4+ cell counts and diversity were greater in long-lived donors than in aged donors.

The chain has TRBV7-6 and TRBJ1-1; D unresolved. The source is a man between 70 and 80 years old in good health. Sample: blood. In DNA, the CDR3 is TGTGTCAGCAGCCTCTCGGGCCGAGGGACTGAAGCTTTCTTT. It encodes CVSSLSGRGTEAFF.